This TCR beta chain was recorded in a study of blood T cell repertoires in COVID-19. Germline V gene lookup returns CDR1 MNHEY and CDR2 SMNVEV (reference sequence). The ends lost 4 bases at V and 3 bases at J; junction bases unmatched: 5. The CDR3 has 15 residues. Clones were sequenced by immunoSEQ multiplex PCR, and TCRdb holds only the in-frame ones, with some missing. The data contain approximately 130,000 clones, around three quarters of them singletons. The receptor comes from a human donor in a cohort sampled during active COVID-19. Sequenced material: peripheral blood. The J gene is TRBJ2-2, the V gene TRBV27; TRBD2 matches 7 bases. CDR3 sequence reads: CASSWEGRDTGELFF. CDR3 nucleotide sequence: TGTGCCAGCAGTTGGGAGGGCCGAGACACCGGGGAGCTGTTTTTT.